The text below deals with one TCR beta chain. Antigen: not known. This specimen belongs to a study of cytomegalovirus exposure and HLA in healthy donors. In the study overall: Unique TCRs numbering approximately 80 million, obtained from HLA-typed donors, made up an early data release.

V dropped 5 bases and J dropped 2; count of bases not matched to a gene: 8. Germline V gives CDR1 SGHVS, CDR2 FNYEAQ. The CDR3 extends over 16 amino acids. Study results and caveats: Reports indicated that the classifier achieved high specificity and sensitivity in diagnosing cytomegalovirus status.

A multiplex PCR was run with 60 Vbeta primers and 13 Jbeta primers. Sequencing was performed with immunoSEQ multiplex PCR; in TCRdb, only in-frame clones are kept and a portion is missing. The table includes more than 55,000 clones, 80% detected once. J is TRBJ2-1 and V is TRBV7-6; 8 nucleotides align to TRBD2. Sequenced input: PBMCs. This sequence was found in a woman in her 40s in good health and CMV-seronegative. The CDR3 reads CASSPGAGGTYNEQFF. For the CDR3, the DNA is TGTGCCAGCAGCCCGGGTGCGGGGGGAACCTACAATGAGCAGTTCTTC. Supplemented by reference TRBV7-6 and TRBJ2-1, the full variable domain reads GAGVSQSPRYKVTKRGQDVALRCDPISGHVSLYWYRQALGQGPEFLTYFNYEAQQDKSGLPNDRFSAERPEGSISTLTIQRTEQRDSAMYRCASSPGAGGTYNEQFFGPGTRLTVL.